This T cell receptor (beta chain) was sequenced for a study of blood T cell repertoires in COVID-19. Study summary: Acute and convalescent COVID-19 specimens originated in the United States, Italy and Spain. In each case, the material was cDNA or gDNA derived from T cells, B-cell-depleted T cells, or PBMCs.

This clone was seen once. In the original workflow: Researchers report that nucleated cell counts were estimated from reference gene primer amplification. Measured with immunoSEQ multiplex PCR; TCRdb has only the in-frame clones, and not every one. Clone size and the V and J calls come from that table; the DNA yielded D and trimming. The table has hundreds of thousands of clones, 82% seen once; the top ten hold approximately 4.5%. Germline values: CDR1 SGHVS, CDR2 FNYEAQ. The V segment lost 5 bases and the J segment 2 bases; nucleotides outside the gene matches: 3. CDR3 length: 14 residues. This TCR was sampled from a woman between 65 and 79 years old with acute or convalescent COVID-19. The gene calls are TRBV7-6 and TRBJ2-1; 7 bases fit TRBD2. Sequencing was done on a sample of peripheral blood. CDR3 coding DNA: TGTGCCAGCAGCGGGGGGGGAGCCTACAATGAGCAGTTCTTC. It specifies CASSGGGAYNEQFF.